Listed here is a single TCR beta chain. Its antigen is not known. The V end lost 1 base, the J end lost 3 bases, and 11 bases lay between the germline ends. This CDR3 comprises 14 residues. Looked up from germline, CDR1 is SGHRS and CDR2 is YFSETQ. This record comes from a study of cytomegalovirus exposure and HLA in healthy donors. General study points: In a later analysis, an Asian-associated ancestry cluster reportedly showed fewer N-insertions than the approximately 700-donor mean.

The PCR employed 60 Vbeta primers together with 13 Jbeta primers. Here immunoSEQ multiplex PCR was the method, and the copy in TCRdb shows in-frame clones only, minus some. This sample has tens of thousands of clones, with 65% to 80% found just once. V usage is TRBV5-1 and J usage is TRBJ2-7; D possibly corresponds to TRBD2 (7 bases). This clonotype was sampled from a woman in her 50s in good health and CMV-seronegative. The sample taken for sequencing was PBMCs. The CDR3 DNA reads as TGCGCCAGCAGCTTGACGGGGGGCTACTACGAGCAGTACTTC. Translated, it gives CASSLTGGYYEQYF.